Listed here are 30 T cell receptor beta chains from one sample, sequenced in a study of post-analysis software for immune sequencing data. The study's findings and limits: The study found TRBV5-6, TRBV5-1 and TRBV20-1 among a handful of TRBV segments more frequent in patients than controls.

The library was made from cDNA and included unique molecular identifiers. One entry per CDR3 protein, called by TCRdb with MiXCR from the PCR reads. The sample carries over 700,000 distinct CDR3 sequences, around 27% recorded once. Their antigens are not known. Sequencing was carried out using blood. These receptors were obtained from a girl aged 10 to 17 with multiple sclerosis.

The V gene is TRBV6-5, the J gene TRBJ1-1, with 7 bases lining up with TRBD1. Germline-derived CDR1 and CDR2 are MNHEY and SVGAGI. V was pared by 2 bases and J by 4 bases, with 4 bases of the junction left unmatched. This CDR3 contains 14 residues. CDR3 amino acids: CASSYGQGGTEAFF. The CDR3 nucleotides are TGTGCCAGCAGTTACGGGCAGGGGGGCACTGAAGCTTTCTTT.

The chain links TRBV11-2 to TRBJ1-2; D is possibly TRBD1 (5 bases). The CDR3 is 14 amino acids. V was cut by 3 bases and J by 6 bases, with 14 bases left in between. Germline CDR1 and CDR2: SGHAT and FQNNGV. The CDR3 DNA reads TGTGCCAGCAGCTTTCCAGGGAACCGCGATGGCTACACCTTC. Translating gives CASSFPGNRDGYTF.

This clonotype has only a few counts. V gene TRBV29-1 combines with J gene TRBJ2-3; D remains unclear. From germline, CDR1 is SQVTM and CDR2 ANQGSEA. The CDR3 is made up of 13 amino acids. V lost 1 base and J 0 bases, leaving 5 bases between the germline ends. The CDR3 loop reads CSVEGVSTDTQYF. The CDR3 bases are TGCAGCGTTGAAGGGGTTAGCACAGATACGCAGTATTTT.

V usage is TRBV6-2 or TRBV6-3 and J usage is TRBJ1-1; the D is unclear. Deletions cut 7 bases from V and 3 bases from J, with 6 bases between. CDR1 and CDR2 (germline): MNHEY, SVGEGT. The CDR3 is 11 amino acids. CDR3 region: CASNSHTEAFF. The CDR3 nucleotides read TGTGCCAGCAACAGCCACACTGAAGCTTTCTTT.

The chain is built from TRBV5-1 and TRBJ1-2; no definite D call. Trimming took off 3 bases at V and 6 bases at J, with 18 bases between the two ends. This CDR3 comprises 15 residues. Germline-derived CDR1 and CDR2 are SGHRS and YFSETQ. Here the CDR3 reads CASSYYGPSRDGYTF. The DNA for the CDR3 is TGCGCCAGCAGCTATTACGGCCCCTCTCGGGATGGCTACACCTTC.

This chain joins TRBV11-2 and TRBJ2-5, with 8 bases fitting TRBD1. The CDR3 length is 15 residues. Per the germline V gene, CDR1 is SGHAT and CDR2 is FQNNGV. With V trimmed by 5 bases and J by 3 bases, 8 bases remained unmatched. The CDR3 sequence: CASSARQGRKETQYF. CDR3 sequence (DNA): TGTGCCAGCAGCGCTAGACAGGGGCGTAAAGAGACCCAGTACTTC.

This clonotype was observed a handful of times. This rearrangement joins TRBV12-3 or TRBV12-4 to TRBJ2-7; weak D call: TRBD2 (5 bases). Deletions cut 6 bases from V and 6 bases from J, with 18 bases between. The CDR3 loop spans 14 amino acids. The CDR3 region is CASSGIPEHSEQYF. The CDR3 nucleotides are TGTGCCAGCAGCGGGATCCCCGAGCATAGCGAGCAGTACTTC.

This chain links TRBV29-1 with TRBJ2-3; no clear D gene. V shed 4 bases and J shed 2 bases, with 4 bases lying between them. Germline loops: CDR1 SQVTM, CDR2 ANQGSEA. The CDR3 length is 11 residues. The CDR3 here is CSVGLTDTQYF. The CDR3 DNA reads TGCAGCGTTGGCCTCACAGATACGCAGTATTTT.

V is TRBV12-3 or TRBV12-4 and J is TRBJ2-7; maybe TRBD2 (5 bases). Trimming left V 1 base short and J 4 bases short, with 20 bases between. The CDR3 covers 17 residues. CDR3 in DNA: TGTGCCAGCAGTTTAGGAGGGAGCTCCACATTACCGTACGAGCAGTACTTC. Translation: CASSLGGSSTLPYEQYF.

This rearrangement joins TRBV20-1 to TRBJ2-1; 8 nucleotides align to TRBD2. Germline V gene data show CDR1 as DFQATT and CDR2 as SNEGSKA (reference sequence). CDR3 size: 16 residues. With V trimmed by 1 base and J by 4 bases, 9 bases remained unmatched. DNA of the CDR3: TGCAGTGCTAGAGGGACTAGCAGGAGACCGTACAATGAGCAGTTCTTC. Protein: CSARGTSRRPYNEQFF.

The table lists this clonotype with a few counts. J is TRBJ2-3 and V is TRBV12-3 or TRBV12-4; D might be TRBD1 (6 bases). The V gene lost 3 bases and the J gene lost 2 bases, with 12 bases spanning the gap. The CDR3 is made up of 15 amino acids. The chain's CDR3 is CASSFGHRATDTQYF. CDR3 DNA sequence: TGTGCCAGCAGTTTCGGTCACAGGGCCACAGATACGCAGTATTTT.

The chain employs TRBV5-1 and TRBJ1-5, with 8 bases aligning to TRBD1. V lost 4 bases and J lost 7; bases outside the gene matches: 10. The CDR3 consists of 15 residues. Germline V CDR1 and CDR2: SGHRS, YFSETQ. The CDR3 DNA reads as TGCGCCAGCAGCCTAAACCCAGGGGGCCAGCAGCCCCAGCATTTT. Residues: CASSLNPGGQQPQHF.

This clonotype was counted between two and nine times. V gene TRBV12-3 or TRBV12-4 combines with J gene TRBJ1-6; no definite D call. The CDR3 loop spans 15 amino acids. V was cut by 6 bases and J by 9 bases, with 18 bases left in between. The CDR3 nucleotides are TGTGCCAGCAGCCCCGGTCTCGATTGGGTTTCACCCCTCCACTTT. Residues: CASSPGLDWVSPLHF.

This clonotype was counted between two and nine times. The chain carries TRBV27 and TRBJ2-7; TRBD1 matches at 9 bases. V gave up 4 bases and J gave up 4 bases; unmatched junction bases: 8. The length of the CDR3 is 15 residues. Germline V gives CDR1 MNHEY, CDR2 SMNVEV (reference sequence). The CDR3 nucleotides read TGTGCCAGCAGTTCAGACCGGGACAGGGAATACGAGCAGTACTTC. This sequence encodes CASSSDRDREYEQYF.

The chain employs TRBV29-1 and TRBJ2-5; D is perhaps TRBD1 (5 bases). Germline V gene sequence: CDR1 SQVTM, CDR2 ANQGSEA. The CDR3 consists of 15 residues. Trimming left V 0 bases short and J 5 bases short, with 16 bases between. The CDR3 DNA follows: TGCAGCGTTGAAGATGAAAAGGGGATGGTTGAGACCCAGTACTTC. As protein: CSVEDEKGMVETQYF.

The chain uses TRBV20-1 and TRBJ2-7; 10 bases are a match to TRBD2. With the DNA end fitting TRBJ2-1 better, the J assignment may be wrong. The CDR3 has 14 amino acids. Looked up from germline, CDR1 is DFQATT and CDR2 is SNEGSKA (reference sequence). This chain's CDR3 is CSTNPGLASSEQFF. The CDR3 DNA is TGCAGTACAAACCCGGGACTAGCGAGCTCTGAGCAGTTCTTC.

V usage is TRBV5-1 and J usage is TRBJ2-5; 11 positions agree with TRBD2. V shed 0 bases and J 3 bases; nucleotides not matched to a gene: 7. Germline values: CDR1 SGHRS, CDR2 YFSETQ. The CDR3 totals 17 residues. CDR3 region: CASSLGLAGTPEETQYF. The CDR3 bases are TGCGCCAGCAGCTTGGGACTAGCGGGAACCCCCGAAGAGACCCAGTACTTC. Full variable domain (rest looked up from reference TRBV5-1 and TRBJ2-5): KAGVTQTPRYLIKTRGQQVTLSCSPISGHRSVSWYQQTPGQGLQFLFEYFSETQRNKGNFPGRFSGRQFSNSRSEMNVSTLELGDSALYLCASSLGLAGTPEETQYFGPGTRLLVL.

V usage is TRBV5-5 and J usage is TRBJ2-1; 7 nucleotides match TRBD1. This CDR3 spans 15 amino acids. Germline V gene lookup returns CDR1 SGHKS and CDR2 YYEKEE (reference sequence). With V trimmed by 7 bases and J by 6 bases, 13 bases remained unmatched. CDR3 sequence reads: CASQFRDNRGNEQFF. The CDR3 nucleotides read TGTGCCAGCCAGTTTCGGGACAACAGGGGCAATGAGCAGTTCTTC.

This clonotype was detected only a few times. CDR3 DNA sequence: TGTGCCAGCGGCGGGAAGAACTATGGCTACACCTTC. Translation gives CASGGKNYGYTF. This sequence joins TRBV9 and TRBJ1-2; D not resolved. Trimming took 7 bases from V and 2 from J, leaving 9 bases between them. This CDR3 has 12 residues. CDR1 and CDR2 from the germline V gene are SGDLS and YYNGEE.

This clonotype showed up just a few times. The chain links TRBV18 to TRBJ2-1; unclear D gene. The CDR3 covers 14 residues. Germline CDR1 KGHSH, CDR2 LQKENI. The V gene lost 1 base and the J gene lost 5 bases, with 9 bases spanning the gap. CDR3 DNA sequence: TGTGCCAGCTCACCACGGCAACCCGACAATGAGCAGTTCTTC. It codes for CASSPRQPDNEQFF.

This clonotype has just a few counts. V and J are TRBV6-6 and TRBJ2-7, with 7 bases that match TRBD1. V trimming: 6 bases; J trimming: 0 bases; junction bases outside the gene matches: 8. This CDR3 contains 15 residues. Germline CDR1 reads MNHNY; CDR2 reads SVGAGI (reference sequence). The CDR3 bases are TGTGCCAGCAGCATCGACAGGGTGGTCTCCTACGAGCAGTACTTC. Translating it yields CASSIDRVVSYEQYF.

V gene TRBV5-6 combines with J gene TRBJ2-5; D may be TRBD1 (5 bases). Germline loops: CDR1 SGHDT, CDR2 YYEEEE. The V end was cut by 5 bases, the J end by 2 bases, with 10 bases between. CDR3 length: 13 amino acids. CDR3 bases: TGTGCCAGCAGAGCCGACAGTCAAGAGACCCAGTACTTC. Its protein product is CASRADSQETQYF.

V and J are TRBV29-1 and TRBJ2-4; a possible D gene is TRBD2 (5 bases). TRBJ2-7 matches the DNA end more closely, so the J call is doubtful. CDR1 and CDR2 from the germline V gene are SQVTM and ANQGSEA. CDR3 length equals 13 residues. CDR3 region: CSVEDGSRAEQYF. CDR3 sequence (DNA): TGCAGCGTTGAAGATGGTTCGAGGGCCGAGCAGTACTTC.

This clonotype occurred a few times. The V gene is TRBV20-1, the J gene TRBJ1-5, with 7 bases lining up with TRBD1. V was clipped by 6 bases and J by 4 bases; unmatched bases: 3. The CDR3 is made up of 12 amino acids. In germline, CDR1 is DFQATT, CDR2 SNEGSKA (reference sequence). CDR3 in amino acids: CSATGVNQPQHF. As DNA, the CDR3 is TGCAGTGCCACAGGGGTTAATCAGCCCCAGCATTTT.

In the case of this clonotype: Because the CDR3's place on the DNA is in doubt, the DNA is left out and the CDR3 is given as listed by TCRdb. CDR3 in amino acids: CASSTSTSGLDNEQFF. V gene TRBV28 combines with J gene TRBJ2-1; the table's D call, TRBD2, has no DNA check behind it. Germline V gives CDR1 MDHEN, CDR2 SYDVKM. The CDR3 region is 16 residues in length, termini included.

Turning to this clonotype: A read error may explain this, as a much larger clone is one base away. The CDR3 sequence is CSVEYAYNEQFF. In DNA, the CDR3 is TGCAGCGTTGAGTACGCCTACAATGAGCAGTTCTTC. The gene calls are TRBV29-1 and TRBJ2-1; D not certain. V was pared by 3 bases and J by 2 bases, with 5 bases between. The CDR3 spans 12 residues. From germline, CDR1 is SQVTM and CDR2 ANQGSEA.

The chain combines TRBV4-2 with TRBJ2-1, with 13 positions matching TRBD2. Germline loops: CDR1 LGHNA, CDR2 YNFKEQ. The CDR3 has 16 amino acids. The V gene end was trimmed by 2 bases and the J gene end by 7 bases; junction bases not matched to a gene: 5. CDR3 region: CASSQSGLAGRNEQFF. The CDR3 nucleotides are TGTGCCAGCAGCCAATCGGGACTAGCGGGGAGAAATGAGCAGTTCTTC.

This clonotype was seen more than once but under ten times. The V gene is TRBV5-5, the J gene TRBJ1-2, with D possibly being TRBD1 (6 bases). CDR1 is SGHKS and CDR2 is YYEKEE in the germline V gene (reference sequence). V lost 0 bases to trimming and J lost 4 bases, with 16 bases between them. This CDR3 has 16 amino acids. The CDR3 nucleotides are TGTGCCAGCAGCTTGGGAACAGGGTTGAACGGCTATGGCTACACCTTC. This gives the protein CASSLGTGLNGYGYTF.

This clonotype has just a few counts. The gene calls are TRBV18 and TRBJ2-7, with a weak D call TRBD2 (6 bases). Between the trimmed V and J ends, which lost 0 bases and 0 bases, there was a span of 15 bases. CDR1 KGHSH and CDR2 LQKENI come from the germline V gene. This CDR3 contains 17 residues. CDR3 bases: TGTGCCAGCTCACCACCGAGGTCGGCTAGCGTCTCCTACGAGCAGTACTTC. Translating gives CASSPPRSASVSYEQYF.

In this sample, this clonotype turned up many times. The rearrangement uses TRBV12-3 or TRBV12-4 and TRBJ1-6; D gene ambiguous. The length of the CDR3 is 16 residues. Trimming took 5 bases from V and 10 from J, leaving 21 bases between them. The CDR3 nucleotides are TGTGCCAGCAGTCGAACCCCGGGCCTGGGGTTATCACCCCTCCACTTT. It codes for CASSRTPGLGLSPLHF.